This paragraph covers one T cell receptor beta chain sequence. Its antigen is as yet unknown. Trimming cost V 0 bases and J 6 bases; bases outside gene matches: 8. CDR1 SGHTA and CDR2 FQGNSA come from the germline V gene. The CDR3 is made up of 17 amino acids. These data belong to a study of identical twins. Notes on the study in general: Cross-sectional statistics, not tracking of the same donors, supported the conclusions.

Through template switching, a universal primer site was introduced, and the cDNA contained unique molecular identifiers. TCRdb reanalysed the 5' RACE reads using MiXCR and keeps one entry per CDR3 protein. The sample lists about 720,000 distinct CDR3 sequences, roughly 18% occurring once. These data also featured in a second study, about T cells expressing NK-cell markers. In that study: Sequencing of TCR beta repertoires drew on sorted CD3+CD56+NKG2C+, CD3+CD56+NKG2C- and CD3+CD56-NKG2C+ T cells.

Sequenced sample: PBMCs. The gene calls are TRBV7-2 and TRBJ2-3; 11 bases line up with TRBD2. The TCR sequence derives from a woman in her late teens or twenties in good health. The CDR3 is CASSLARSGRAWDTQYF. As DNA, the CDR3 is TGTGCCAGCAGCTTAGCCCGTAGCGGGAGGGCCTGGGATACGCAGTATTTT.